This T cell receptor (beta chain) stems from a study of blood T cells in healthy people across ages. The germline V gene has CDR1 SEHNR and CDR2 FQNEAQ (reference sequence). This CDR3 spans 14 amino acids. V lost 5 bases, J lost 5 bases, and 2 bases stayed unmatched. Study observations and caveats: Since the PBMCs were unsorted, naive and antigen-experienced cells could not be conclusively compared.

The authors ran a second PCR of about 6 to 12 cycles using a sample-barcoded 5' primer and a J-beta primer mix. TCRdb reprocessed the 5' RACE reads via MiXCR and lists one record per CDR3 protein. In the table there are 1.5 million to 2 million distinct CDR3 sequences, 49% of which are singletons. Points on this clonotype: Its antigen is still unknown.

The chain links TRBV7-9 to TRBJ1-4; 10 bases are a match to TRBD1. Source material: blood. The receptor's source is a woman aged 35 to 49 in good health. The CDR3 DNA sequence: TGTGCCAGCAGCCGGGGACAGGGGAATGAAAAACTGTTTTTT. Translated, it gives CASSRGQGNEKLFF.